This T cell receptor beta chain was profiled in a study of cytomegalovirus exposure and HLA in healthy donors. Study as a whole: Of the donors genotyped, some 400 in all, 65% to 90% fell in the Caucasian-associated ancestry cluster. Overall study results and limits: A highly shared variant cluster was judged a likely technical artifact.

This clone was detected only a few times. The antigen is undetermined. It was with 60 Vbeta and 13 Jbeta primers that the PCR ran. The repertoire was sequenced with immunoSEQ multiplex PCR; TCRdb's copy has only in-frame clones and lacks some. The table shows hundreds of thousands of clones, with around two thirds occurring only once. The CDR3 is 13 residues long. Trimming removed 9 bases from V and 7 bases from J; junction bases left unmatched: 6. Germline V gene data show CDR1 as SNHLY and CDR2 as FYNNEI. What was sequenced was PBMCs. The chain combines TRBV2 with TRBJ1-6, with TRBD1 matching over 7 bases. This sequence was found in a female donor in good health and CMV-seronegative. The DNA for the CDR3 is TGTGCCAGAAATAGACAGGGAAATTCACCCCTCCACTTT. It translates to CARNRQGNSPLHF.